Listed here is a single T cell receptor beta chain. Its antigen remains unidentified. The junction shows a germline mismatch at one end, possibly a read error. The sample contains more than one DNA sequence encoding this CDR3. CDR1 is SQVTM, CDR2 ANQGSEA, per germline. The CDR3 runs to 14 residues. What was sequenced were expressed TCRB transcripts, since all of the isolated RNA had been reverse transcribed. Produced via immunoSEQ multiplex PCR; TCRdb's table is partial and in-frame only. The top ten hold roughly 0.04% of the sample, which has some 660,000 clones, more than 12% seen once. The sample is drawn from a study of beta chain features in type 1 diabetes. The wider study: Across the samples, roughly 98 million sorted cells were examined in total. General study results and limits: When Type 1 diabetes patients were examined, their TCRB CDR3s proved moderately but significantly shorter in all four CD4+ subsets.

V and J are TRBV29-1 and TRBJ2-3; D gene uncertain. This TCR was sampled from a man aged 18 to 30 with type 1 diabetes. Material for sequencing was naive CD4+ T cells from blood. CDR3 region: CSVEDRPSTDTQYF. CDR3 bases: TGCAGCGTTGAAGATCGGCCCAGCACAGATACACAGTATTTT.